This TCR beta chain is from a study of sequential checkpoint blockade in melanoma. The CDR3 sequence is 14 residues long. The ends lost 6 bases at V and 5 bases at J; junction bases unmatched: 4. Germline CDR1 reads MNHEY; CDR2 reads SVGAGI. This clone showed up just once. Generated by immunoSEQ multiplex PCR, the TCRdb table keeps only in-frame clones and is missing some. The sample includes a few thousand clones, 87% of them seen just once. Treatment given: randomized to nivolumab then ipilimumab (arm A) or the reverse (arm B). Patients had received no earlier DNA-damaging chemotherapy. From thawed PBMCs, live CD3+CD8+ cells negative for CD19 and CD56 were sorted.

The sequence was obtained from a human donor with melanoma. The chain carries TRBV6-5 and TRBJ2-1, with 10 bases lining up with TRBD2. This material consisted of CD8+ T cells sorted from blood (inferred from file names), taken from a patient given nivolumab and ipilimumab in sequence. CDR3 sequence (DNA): TGTGCCAGCAGGTTTAGCGGGAGGAACAATGAGCAGTTCTTC. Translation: CASRFSGRNNEQFF.